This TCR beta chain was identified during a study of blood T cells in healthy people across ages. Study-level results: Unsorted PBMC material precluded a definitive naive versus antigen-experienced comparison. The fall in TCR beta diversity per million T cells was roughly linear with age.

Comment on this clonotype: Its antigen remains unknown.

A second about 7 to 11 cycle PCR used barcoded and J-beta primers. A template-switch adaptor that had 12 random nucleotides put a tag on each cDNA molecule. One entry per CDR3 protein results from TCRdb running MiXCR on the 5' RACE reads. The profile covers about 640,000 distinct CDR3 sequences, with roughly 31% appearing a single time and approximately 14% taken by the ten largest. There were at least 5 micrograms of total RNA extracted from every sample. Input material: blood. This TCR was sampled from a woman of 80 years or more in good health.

Here the CDR3 DNA reads TGTGCCAGCAATAACGCGGGACAGGAATACAATGAGCAGTACTTC. Protein product: CASNNAGQEYNEQYF. The chain uses TRBV6-2 or TRBV6-3 and TRBJ2-5, with 8 bases that match TRBD1. CDR1 MNHEY and CDR2 SVGEGT come from the germline V gene. The CDR3 extends over 15 amino acids. The J segment lost 11 bases and the V segment lost 7 bases, leaving 18 bases of the junction unmatched.